These 8 T cell receptor beta chains were all obtained from the same sample, sequenced in a study of regulatory T cells in long-lasting Graves disease. Library construction for TCR beta used iRepertoire HTBI primers and Arm-PCR of CDR3 regions. MiXCR, applied by TCRdb to the multiplex PCR reads, yields one record per CDR3 protein. The table includes some 600,000 distinct CDR3 sequences, about 16% detected once. Time point noted: newly diagnosed GD, antithyroid drugs for less than 3 months. RNA from PBMCs was the source of the TCR library. Separately, the same data were catalogued under a study of T cells in Graves' hyperthyroidism and ophthalmopathy.

This specimen was peripheral blood mononuclear cells (PBMCs), taken at new diagnosis, from a patient treated with antithyroid drugs. These receptors all come from a man aged 18 to 29 with Graves disease.

There are many counts of this clonotype. The genes are TRBV7-9 and TRBJ1-1; TRBD1 aligns across 8 bases. CDR3 length: 13 residues. V was pared by 2 bases and J by 10 bases, with 6 bases of the junction left unmatched. CDR1 is SEHNR and CDR2 is FQNEAQ in the germline V gene (reference sequence). CDR3 amino acids: CASSLRPTGVAFF. The CDR3 DNA reads TGTGCCAGCAGCTTACGGCCGACAGGGGTAGCTTTCTTT.

This clonotype was counted ten times or more. The chain has TRBV9 and TRBJ2-5; 7 bases line up with TRBD2. The ends lost 0 bases at V and 5 bases at J; junction bases unmatched: 4. CDR1 and CDR2 (germline): SGDLS, YYNGEE. The CDR3 covers 14 residues. The CDR3 DNA follows: TGTGCCAGCAGCGTAGAAGGCGGGAGTGAGACCCAGTACTTC. Its translation: CASSVEGGSETQYF.

This clonotype has ten or more counts. The rearrangement links TRBV12-3 or TRBV12-4 to TRBJ1-6, with unresolved D. V lost 6 bases to trimming and J lost 6 bases, with 9 bases between them. This CDR3 comprises 13 residues. The DNA for the CDR3 is TGTGCCAGCAGACTGGCCCTTAATTCACCCCTCCACTTT. It is translated as CASRLALNSPLHF.

This clonotype was seen only a few times. The chain employs TRBV27 and TRBJ2-4, with D perhaps matching TRBD1 (6 bases). Trimming cost V 6 bases and J 1 base, with 13 bases left between them. The germline V gene encodes CDR1 MNHEY and CDR2 SMNVEV (reference sequence). The length of the CDR3 is 15 residues. CDR3 protein: CASRLTRGAKNIQYF. The CDR3 DNA reads as TGTGCCAGCAGACTCACTAGGGGGGCCAAAAACATTCAGTACTTC.

This sequence joins TRBV12-3 or TRBV12-4 and TRBJ2-2; 7 bases are shared with TRBD2. Unmatched junction bases numbered 9, after V lost 6 bases and J lost 5 bases. The CDR3 consists of 15 residues. Written as DNA, the CDR3 is TGTGCCAGCAGCCTCAATACGGGGGGAACCGGGGAGCTGTTTTTT. Translating gives CASSLNTGGTGELFF.

This clonotype was found many times. The chain carries TRBV2 and TRBJ1-1; D is possibly TRBD1 (5 bases). The V and J ends lost 3 bases and 1 base respectively, with 18 bases between them. The CDR3 runs 17 residues. CDR1 is SNHLY, CDR2 FYNNEI, per germline. The CDR3 loop is CASSEGGEKSPNTEAFF. In DNA, the CDR3 is TGTGCCAGCAGTGAGGGGGGTGAAAAAAGTCCGAACACTGAAGCTTTCTTT.

Worth noting for this clonotype: The conserved phenylalanine or tryptophan is not found at the CDR3 terminus, so this likely reflects a read error. The rearrangement joins TRBV7-9 to TRBJ2-1; possible D gene TRBD2, 5 bases. V shed 3 bases and J shed 5 bases, with 17 bases lying between them. Per germline, CDR1 SEHNR and CDR2 FQNEAQ (reference sequence). The CDR3 spans 16 residues. The CDR3 nucleotides read TGTGCCAGCAGCTTTGGTCGGGAAGGGCCCCACAATGAGCAGTTCTGC. It codes for CASSFGREGPHNEQFC.

This clonotype was seen repeatedly, ten times or more. This chain links TRBV28 with TRBJ2-5; D gene ambiguous. Germline V gene lookup returns CDR1 MDHEN and CDR2 SYDVKM. V was trimmed by 5 bases and J by 0 bases, leaving 7 bases between them. This CDR3 is built from 13 residues. The CDR3 bases are TGTGCCAGCAGTGTAGGGTACCAAGAGACCCAGTACTTC. Its protein is CASSVGYQETQYF.